These T cell receptor beta chains were read from a single sample in a study of a mutant IDH1 vaccine in newly diagnosed glioma. These receptors' targets are unknown. Assay: immunoSEQ multiplex PCR; the TCRdb copy retains only in-frame clones and omits some. The sample lists around 32,000 clones, around 77% occurring once. The sample in question was PBMCs, obtained from a glioma patient whose treatment included an IDH1 peptide vaccine. The receptors come from a woman in her twenties or thirties with glioma. Some clones in this sample may be carry-over from other donors' samples. Each CDR3 is given with its conserved first and last residue. A D gene is named only where the DNA matches it firmly. Clone size appears in some rows only: once, few, many, or a class for an expanded clone.

CDR3 DNA: TGTGCCAGCCGAACTAGCGGAAGTAGCACAGATACGCAGTATTTT; CDR3 protein: CASRTSGSSTDTQYF; CDR3 length: 15; J gene: TRBJ2-3; D gene: TRBD2; V gene: TRBV27; clone size: .
CDR3 DNA: TGTGCCATCTCGTCGCAGGGGGCCAAAAACATTCAGTACTTC; CDR3 protein: CAISSQGAKNIQYF; CDR3 length: 14; J gene: TRBJ2-4; D gene: .; V gene: TRBV6-1; clone size: .
CDR3 DNA: TGCGCCAGCAGCTTGGCGCGGAGGCCGACGGGAGATACGCAGTATTTT; CDR3 protein: CASSLARRPTGDTQYF; CDR3 length: 16; J gene: TRBJ2-3; D gene: .; V gene: TRBV5-1; clone size: .
CDR3 DNA: TGCAGCGCCGGACTAGCGGGAGGGGGCAATGAGCAGTTCTTC; CDR3 protein: CSAGLAGGGNEQFF; CDR3 length: 14; J gene: TRBJ2-1; D gene: TRBD2; V gene: TRBV29-1; clone size: few
CDR3 DNA: TGTGCCACCAGCAGAGCGGAGACAGGGTTTGGAGGCTACACCTTC; CDR3 protein: CATSRAETGFGGYTF; CDR3 length: 15; J gene: TRBJ1-2; D gene: TRBD1; V gene: TRBV15; clone size: .
CDR3 DNA: TGTGCCAGCAGCAACTCGGGTGCTGGGGCCAACGTCCTGACTTTC; CDR3 protein: CASSNSGAGANVLTF; CDR3 length: 15; J gene: TRBJ2-6; D gene: .; V gene: TRBV11-2; clone size: .
CDR3 DNA: TGCGCCAGCAGCCCCATCTCACAGGGCCAAGAGACCCAGTACTTC; CDR3 protein: CASSPISQGQETQYF; CDR3 length: 15; J gene: TRBJ2-5; D gene: .; V gene: TRBV4-1; clone size: .
CDR3 DNA: TGTGCCTCCGGTGAGGGTGGTGGAAACACCATATATTTT; CDR3 protein: CASGEGGGNTIYF; CDR3 length: 13; J gene: TRBJ1-3; D gene: .; V gene: TRBV30; clone size: .
CDR3 DNA: TGTGCCAGCAGTGGGAGGACTCTGGGTGGAGGCGAGCAGTACTTC; CDR3 protein: CASSGRTLGGGEQYF; CDR3 length: 15; J gene: TRBJ2-7; D gene: .; V gene: TRBV28; clone size: .
CDR3 DNA: TGTGCCAGTAGTAGACAAACCGAGACAGCGCTCAATCAGCCCCAGCATTTT; CDR3 protein: CASSRQTETALNQPQHF; CDR3 length: 17; J gene: TRBJ1-5; D gene: .; V gene: TRBV19; clone size: .
CDR3 DNA: TGTGCCAGCAGTGCTACCGGGTTAGACGGCTACACCTTC; CDR3 protein: CASSATGLDGYTF; CDR3 length: 13; J gene: TRBJ1-2; D gene: .; V gene: TRBV25-1; clone size: .
CDR3 DNA: TGTGCCAGCAGCGTAAGAGACAGGGGGCGGGATACGCAGTATTTT; CDR3 protein: CASSVRDRGRDTQYF; CDR3 length: 15; J gene: TRBJ2-3; D gene: TRBD1; V gene: TRBV9; clone size: .
CDR3 DNA: TGTGCCACCAGCAGAGAGAGCCCATGGGGTCTGGGGGAGCGGAGATCGAACACCGGGGAGCTGTTTTTT; CDR3 protein: CATSRESPWGLGERRSNTGELFF; CDR3 length: 23; J gene: TRBJ2-2; D gene: .; V gene: TRBV15; clone size: .
CDR3 DNA: TGTGCCAGCTCACCACGCAGGGGGGAGACTGAAGCTTTCTTT; CDR3 protein: CASSPRRGETEAFF; CDR3 length: 14; J gene: TRBJ1-1; D gene: TRBD1; V gene: TRBV18; clone size: few
CDR3 DNA: TGTGCCAGCAATGCCCCGGGGGTATATAACTATGGCTACACCTTC; CDR3 protein: CASNAPGVYNYGYTF; CDR3 length: 15; J gene: TRBJ1-2; D gene: .; V gene: TRBV28; clone size: .
CDR3 DNA: TGTGCCAGCAGGGAAAGGACGGGGAACACTGAAGCTTTCTTT; CDR3 protein: CASRERTGNTEAFF; CDR3 length: 14; J gene: TRBJ1-1; D gene: .; V gene: TRBV2; clone size: few
CDR3 DNA: TGTGCCAGCAGCGGCCACGACAGGGAATTTCCCGGGGAGCTGTTTTTT; CDR3 protein: CASSGHDREFPGELFF; CDR3 length: 16; J gene: TRBJ2-2; D gene: TRBD1; V gene: TRBV11-2; clone size: .
CDR3 DNA: TGTGCCAGCAGGGGCCGACCTGCAACTAATGAAAAACTGTTTTTT; CDR3 protein: CASRGRPATNEKLFF; CDR3 length: 15; J gene: TRBJ1-4; D gene: .; V gene: TRBV6-1; clone size: .
CDR3 DNA: TGTGCCAGCAGCGCTCACGGGACTAGCGGGTACGAGCAGTACTTC; CDR3 protein: CASSAHGTSGYEQYF; CDR3 length: 15; J gene: TRBJ2-7; D gene: TRBD2; V gene: TRBV11-2; clone size: once
CDR3 DNA: TGTGCCAGCAGCTTGATGCGGGCAGCTGACCTGAACACTGAAGCTTTCTTT; CDR3 protein: CASSLMRAADLNTEAFF; CDR3 length: 17; J gene: TRBJ1-1; D gene: .; V gene: TRBV5-6; clone size: few
CDR3 DNA: TGTGCCAGCAGGCCTACAGGGGGCTTGGGTGAAGCTTTCTTT; CDR3 protein: CASRPTGGLGEAFF; CDR3 length: 14; J gene: TRBJ1-1; D gene: TRBD1; V gene: TRBV9; clone size: .
CDR3 DNA: TGTGCCAGCAGTCCCTCTCAGGGTTACAATGAGCAGTTCTTC; CDR3 protein: CASSPSQGYNEQFF; CDR3 length: 14; J gene: TRBJ2-1; D gene: .; V gene: TRBV6-5; clone size: .
CDR3 DNA: TGTGCCAGCAGTTCCCTCGACAGGGGCCGAGAGACCCAGTACTTC; CDR3 protein: CASSSLDRGRETQYF; CDR3 length: 15; J gene: TRBJ2-5; D gene: TRBD1; V gene: TRBV27; clone size: few
CDR3 DNA: TGTGCCACCAGCAGAGATAGGAGGAGGACAGCGGACTCCTACGAGCAGTACTTC; CDR3 protein: CATSRDRRRTADSYEQYF; CDR3 length: 18; J gene: TRBJ2-7; D gene: .; V gene: TRBV15; clone size: .
CDR3 DNA: TGTGCCAGCAGCTCCCACGGGGTAGGCAATGATTACGAGCAGTACTTC; CDR3 protein: CASSSHGVGNDYEQYF; CDR3 length: 16; J gene: TRBJ2-7; D gene: .; V gene: TRBV7-9; clone size: .
CDR3 DNA: TGCGCCAGCAGCCCAGAGGGACAGGGGGCTAATGAGCAGTTCTTC; CDR3 protein: CASSPEGQGANEQFF; CDR3 length: 15; J gene: TRBJ2-1; D gene: TRBD1; V gene: TRBV4-1; clone size: .
CDR3 DNA: TGTGCCAGCAGCAGCGATACAGGGGGGAACACTGAAGCTTTCTTT; CDR3 protein: CASSSDTGGNTEAFF; CDR3 length: 15; J gene: TRBJ1-1; D gene: .; V gene: TRBV21-1; clone size: once
CDR3 DNA: TGTGCCAGCAGCTCCTCCCTGGGAGCGAACACTGAAGCTTTCTTT; CDR3 protein: CASSSSLGANTEAFF; CDR3 length: 15; J gene: TRBJ1-1; D gene: .; V gene: TRBV11-2; clone size: few
CDR3 DNA: TGTGCCAGCAGCTCGGTTTACGAGCAGTACTTC; CDR3 protein: CASSSVYEQYF; CDR3 length: 11; J gene: TRBJ2-7; D gene: .; V gene: TRBV5-6; clone size: .
CDR3 DNA: TGTGCCAGCAGGAGTTCCCAGGGGGCGGTCGAAAAACTGTTTTTT; CDR3 protein: CASRSSQGAVEKLFF; CDR3 length: 15; J gene: TRBJ1-4; D gene: TRBD1; V gene: TRBV6-6; clone size: .
CDR3 DNA: TGTGCCAGCAGCTCCCCCCGGGACACGGACTATGGCTACACCTTC; CDR3 protein: CASSSPRDTDYGYTF; CDR3 length: 15; J gene: TRBJ1-2; D gene: .; V gene: TRBV9; clone size: once
CDR3 DNA: TGCGCCAGCAGTGTTAGCAATGAGCAGTTCTTC; CDR3 protein: CASSVSNEQFF; CDR3 length: 11; J gene: TRBJ2-1; D gene: .; V gene: TRBV10-1; clone size: .
CDR3 DNA: TGCGCCAGCAGCCAAGAAACAGGGCTCAATCAGCCCCAGCATTTT; CDR3 protein: CASSQETGLNQPQHF; CDR3 length: 15; J gene: TRBJ1-5; D gene: .; V gene: TRBV4-1; clone size: .
CDR3 DNA: TGTGCCAGCAGCTTTTGGGGGGCGCTTAGTAACCTGTACGAGCAGTACTTC; CDR3 protein: CASSFWGALSNLYEQYF; CDR3 length: 17; J gene: TRBJ2-7; D gene: .; V gene: TRBV7-9; clone size: .
CDR3 DNA: TGTGCCAGCAGCTTGGGGGCTTACGAGCAGTACTTC; CDR3 protein: CASSLGAYEQYF; CDR3 length: 12; J gene: TRBJ2-7; D gene: .; V gene: TRBV7-9; clone size: .
CDR3 DNA: TGTGCCAGTTCTAGCGGGAGAGATACGCAGTATTTT; CDR3 protein: CASSSGRDTQYF; CDR3 length: 12; J gene: TRBJ2-3; D gene: TRBD2; V gene: TRBV2; clone size: .
CDR3 DNA: TGTGCCAGCAGCCCTAGCGGGAGGGCCGGGAATGAGCAGTTCTTC; CDR3 protein: CASSPSGRAGNEQFF; CDR3 length: 15; J gene: TRBJ2-1; D gene: TRBD2; V gene: TRBV5-6; clone size: .
CDR3 DNA: TGTGCCAGCAGCTTAGAAGGGGAAAGCTCCTACAATGAGCAGTTCTTC; CDR3 protein: CASSLEGESSYNEQFF; CDR3 length: 16; J gene: TRBJ2-1; D gene: .; V gene: TRBV7-8; clone size: .
CDR3 DNA: TGTGCCAGCAGCCCCGGGGGGACTAGCGGGACTGTAGCCAAAAACATTCAGTACTTC; CDR3 protein: CASSPGGTSGTVAKNIQYF; CDR3 length: 19; J gene: TRBJ2-4; D gene: TRBD2; V gene: TRBV5-4; clone size: .
CDR3 DNA: TGTGCCAGTAGTATAGGGGGACAGGGACGGGAGCCCCAGCATTTT; CDR3 protein: CASSIGGQGREPQHF; CDR3 length: 15; J gene: TRBJ1-5; D gene: TRBD1; V gene: TRBV19; clone size: medium-sized
CDR3 DNA: TGCGCCAGCAGCCGGGGACAGGGGGTAATAGCTAACTATGGCTACACCTTC; CDR3 protein: CASSRGQGVIANYGYTF; CDR3 length: 17; J gene: TRBJ1-2; D gene: TRBD1; V gene: TRBV4-1; clone size: .
CDR3 DNA: TGTGCCAGCACCAAGGGGGGATATCAGCCCCAGCATTTT; CDR3 protein: CASTKGGYQPQHF; CDR3 length: 13; J gene: TRBJ1-5; D gene: .; V gene: TRBV28; clone size: few